This T cell receptor beta chain was obtained from a study of T-cell reconstitution after alpha-beta-depleted transplantation in children. Regarding the study as a whole: Recipient T cells and thymic progenitors that survived were the source of the high TCRbeta diversity seen at day 60 in some patients. Once a year had passed after transplant, T-cell counts and diversity came mostly from newly produced T cells. Reportedly, alpha-beta T cells present about two months post-transplant originated from several hundred expanded clones of graft origin.

This clonotype has ten or more counts. Its antigen is unknown. Library preparation (for TCRbeta) was performed with unique molecular identifiers. TCRdb reprocessed the PCR reads with MiXCR, giving one entry per CDR3 protein. The sample has about 100,000 distinct CDR3 sequences, around 6.4% seen once. Sequenced material: PBMCs, mostly from graft donor cells, taken 360 days after TCRalphabeta/CD19-depleted stem cell transplant. The clonotype comes from a male patient aged 2 to 10 who had a stem cell transplant for acute lymphoblastic leukemia, so the T cells may come from the graft donor.

CDR3 DNA: TGCAGCGCCGGACATTTATACCAAGAGACCCAGTACTTC. Translated, it gives CSAGHLYQETQYF. This chain uses TRBV29-1 with TRBJ2-5, with D maybe TRBD1 (5 bases). In germline, CDR1 is SQVTM, CDR2 ANQGSEA. The CDR3 is 13 residues long. V lost 7 bases to trimming and J lost 0 bases, with 12 bases between them.